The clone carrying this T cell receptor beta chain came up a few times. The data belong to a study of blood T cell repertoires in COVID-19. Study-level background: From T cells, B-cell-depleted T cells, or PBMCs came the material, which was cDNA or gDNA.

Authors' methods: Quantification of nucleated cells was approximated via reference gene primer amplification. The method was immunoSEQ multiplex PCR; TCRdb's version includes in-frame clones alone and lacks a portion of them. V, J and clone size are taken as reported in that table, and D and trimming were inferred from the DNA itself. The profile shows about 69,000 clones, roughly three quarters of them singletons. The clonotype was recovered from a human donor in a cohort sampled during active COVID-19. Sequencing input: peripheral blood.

CDR3 region: CASSTPSGTGYYEQYF. The CDR3 nucleotides are TGTGCCAGCAGCACCCCCAGCGGGACAGGATACTACGAGCAGTACTTC. This chain uses TRBV28 with TRBJ2-7, with D possibly being TRBD1 (8 bases). The germline gives CDR1 MDHEN, CDR2 SYDVKM. The CDR3 is made up of 16 amino acids. V was clipped by 6 bases and J by 3 bases, with 21 bases between them.